This T cell receptor (beta chain) was sequenced in a study of blood T cells in healthy people across ages. About the research overall: T cells yielded about one barcoded beta molecule per two cells through template switching.

The V gene's germline CDR1 is MNHEY and CDR2 SMNVEV (reference sequence). CDR3 length: 15 amino acids. Trimming pared 4 bases from V and 2 bases from J, leaving 12 bases between. Total RNA, at least 6 micrograms per sample, came from PBMCs. The second PCR ran roughly 6 to 11 cycles with a sample-barcoded 5' primer and J-beta primers. Each CDR3 protein gets one entry after TCRdb re-called the 5' RACE reads with MiXCR. The sample contains about 1.4 million distinct CDR3 sequences, roughly 64% of which appear only once. The chain is built from TRBV27 and TRBJ2-1, with D perhaps matching TRBD1 or TRBD2 (5 bases each). This TCR came from a man aged 18-30 years in good health. Sequencing input: blood. This CDR3 reads CASSSPPGPYNEQFF. The CDR3 DNA reads as TGTGCCAGCAGTTCTCCACCGGGACCCTACAATGAGCAGTTCTTC.